The 21 T cell receptor beta chains below were found in one sample sequenced in a study of post-analysis software for immune sequencing data. Study-wide points: Patients used about five TRBV segments, including TRBV5-6, TRBV5-1 and TRBV20-1, more often than controls.

Researchers reported that TCR beta cDNA libraries carried unique molecular identifiers. TCRdb reprocessed the PCR reads via MiXCR and lists one record per CDR3 protein. Of approximately 180,000 distinct CDR3 sequences listed, 25% to 35% are singletons. Their antigen targets remain unknown. The sample taken for sequencing was blood. The receptors shown here come from a girl between 10 and 17 years old with multiple sclerosis.

This clonotype has a handful of counts. V usage is TRBV20-1 and J usage is TRBJ2-3; 9 bases are a match to TRBD2. Germline CDR1 reads DFQATT; CDR2 reads SNEGSKA (reference sequence). Trimming took 1 base from V and 9 from J; bases not matched to a gene: 11. The CDR3 loop spans 15 amino acids. In DNA form, the CDR3 reads TGCAGTGCTAGAGGCTATAGCGGGAGAACGGGGACGCAGTATTTT. Its protein is CSARGYSGRTGTQYF.

The rearrangement links TRBV5-6 to TRBJ2-7, with no clear D. The length of the CDR3 is 13 residues. The V end was cut by 0 bases, the J end by 3 bases, with 7 bases between. Germline V gene data show CDR1 as SGHDT and CDR2 as YYEEEE. CDR3 coding DNA: TGTGCCAGCAGCTTGGCCGAAGGCTACGAGCAGTACTTC. Translated: CASSLAEGYEQYF.

This clonotype was counted at least ten times. The CDR3 nucleotides read TGTGCCAGCAGCGCGTCAGGGTGGAGTGAGCAGTTCTTC. Protein sequence: CASSASGWSEQFF. V is TRBV7-2 and J is TRBJ2-1; D is possibly TRBD1 (5 bases). The CDR3 is 13 amino acids. V gave up 5 bases and J gave up 9 bases, with 14 bases separating them. The germline V gene encodes CDR1 SGHTA and CDR2 FQGNSA.

Many counts were recorded for this clonotype. This rearrangement joins TRBV29-1 to TRBJ2-5; 8 bases are a match to TRBD2. CDR1 and CDR2 (germline): SQVTM, ANQGSEA. The length of the CDR3 is 14 residues. The J segment lost 5 bases and the V segment lost 5 bases, leaving 10 bases of the junction unmatched. CDR3: CSVRPGLEGETQYF. In nucleotides, the CDR3 is TGCAGCGTTCGTCCGGGACTAGAGGGGGAGACCCAGTACTTC.

This clonotype was seen many times. This chain connects TRBV15 to TRBJ2-1; either TRBD1 or TRBD2 may fit D (5 bases each). Trimming shortened V by 3 bases and J by 3 bases, and 12 bases separated the two germline ends. The germline V gene encodes CDR1 LNHNV and CDR2 YYDKDF (reference sequence). The CDR3 is 15 residues long. CDR3 region: CATSSRDVGYNEQFF. CDR3 DNA sequence: TGTGCCACCAGCAGCCGGGACGTCGGCTACAATGAGCAGTTCTTC.

On this clonotype: Germline is not matched at one junction end, which may reflect a read error. The chain links TRBV6-2 or TRBV6-3 to TRBJ2-7; TRBD2 is a possible D gene (5 bases). CDR1 is MNHEY and CDR2 is SVGEGT in the germline V gene. This CDR3 comprises 14 residues. CDR3 nucleotide sequence: TGTGCCAGCAGTTCCACTCCTAGGACTTACGGGCAGTACTTC. As protein: CASSSTPRTYGQYF.

A word on this clonotype: Possible read error: a much larger clone is one base away. This sequence joins TRBV7-6 and TRBJ2-7; no firm D call. With the DNA end fitting TRBJ2-5 better, the J assignment may be wrong. The CDR3 is 14 residues long. The germline gives CDR1 SGHVS, CDR2 FNYEAQ. CDR3 sequence: CASSARWQGETQYF. CDR3 sequence (DNA): TGTGCCAGCAGCGCGCGGTGGCAAGGAGAGACCCAGTACTTC.

At least ten counts were recorded for this clonotype. The rearrangement links TRBV15 to TRBJ2-7; 9 bases map to TRBD1. Germline-derived CDR1 and CDR2 are LNHNV and YYDKDF (reference sequence). Trimming removed 7 bases from V and 6 bases from J; junction bases left unmatched: 10. This CDR3 contains 14 residues. CDR3 DNA sequence: TGTGCCACCAACTCACAGGGGGCCCCGGGCGAGCAGTACTTC. It yields the protein CATNSQGAPGEQYF.

This clonotype appeared many times. CDR3 nucleotide sequence: TGTGCCAGCCGGGGAACTAGTTCTTTTTCTGAGCAGTTCTTC. Its translation is CASRGTSSFSEQFF. V and J are TRBV12-3 or TRBV12-4 and TRBJ2-1; the D gene is possibly TRBD2 (5 bases). The CDR3 has 14 residues. Between the trimmed V and J ends, which lost 8 bases and 9 bases, there was a span of 20 bases.

A word on this clonotype: This could be a read error, since a much larger clone is one nucleotide away. The genes are TRBV4-1 and TRBJ2-1, with a weak D call TRBD2 (5 bases). The V gene lost 1 base and the J gene lost 3 bases, with 16 bases spanning the gap. Germline V CDR1 and CDR2: MGHRA, YSYEKL. This CDR3 contains 17 residues. CDR3 sequence: CASSQGPGRERYNEQFF. CDR3 nucleotide sequence: TGCGCCAGCAGCCAAGGTCCCGGTAGGGAGCGCTACAATGAGCAGTTCTTC.

Concerning this clonotype itself: A much larger clone lies a single base off, so this may be a read error. The chain employs TRBV10-3 and TRBJ2-7; 10 bases agree with TRBD2. Trimming took 10 bases from V and 7 from J; bases not matched to a gene: 13. This CDR3 region has 14 residues. Per the germline V gene, CDR1 is ENHRY and CDR2 is SYGVKD. In DNA form, the CDR3 reads TGTGCCACCCTAACTAGCGGGGACTACAATGAGCAGTACTTC. Protein: CATLTSGDYNEQYF.

There are many counts of this clonotype. The chain's CDR3 is CASRILNEQFF. In DNA form, the CDR3 reads TGTGCCAGCAGAATACTCAATGAGCAGTTCTTC. The J gene is TRBJ2-1, the V gene TRBV12-3 or TRBV12-4; D gene unclear. Trimming cost V 6 bases and J 6 bases, with 6 bases left between them. The CDR3 consists of 11 residues.

As for this clonotype: This may be a read error: a much more frequent sequence differs by one nucleotide. This sequence joins TRBV27 and TRBJ2-7; D is perhaps TRBD1 (5 bases). Per the germline V gene, CDR1 is MNHEY and CDR2 is SMNVEV (reference sequence). The CDR3 has 12 residues. CDR3 amino acids: CANSPHQGEQYF. For the CDR3, the DNA is TGTGCCAACAGTCCCCACCAGGGCGAGCAGTACTTC.

V gene TRBV27 combines with J gene TRBJ1-4; no firm D call. The length of the CDR3 is 14 residues. The germline CDR1 and CDR2 sequences are MNHEY and SMNVEV (reference sequence). The V and J ends lost 3 bases and 4 bases respectively, with 9 bases between them. This chain's CDR3 is CASSLRVDNEKLFF. In DNA form, the CDR3 reads TGTGCCAGCAGTTTGAGAGTCGATAATGAAAAACTGTTTTTT.

The chain employs TRBV5-1 and TRBJ1-1; D unresolved. This CDR3 is 16 amino acids long. Germline V lookup: CDR1 SGHRS, CDR2 YFSETQ. V lost 0 bases and J 0 bases, leaving 12 bases between the germline ends. The CDR3 DNA is TGCGCCAGCAGCTTGGAAAGCCATCAAATGAACACTGAAGCTTTCTTT. It encodes CASSLESHQMNTEAFF.

The J gene is TRBJ2-4, the V gene TRBV20-1, with D perhaps matching TRBD1 (6 bases). The assigned J gene may be wrong: the sequence end matches TRBJ2-7 better. Looked up from germline, CDR1 is DFQATT and CDR2 is SNEGSKA (reference sequence). The CDR3 loop spans 12 amino acids. For the CDR3, the DNA is TGCAGTGCTCCGACAGGCCCTTACGAGCAGTACTTC. Translation: CSAPTGPYEQYF.

The chain links TRBV28 to TRBJ2-5; no reliable D call. TRBJ2-7 explains the end of the DNA better; the J call may be wrong. CDR1 MDHEN and CDR2 SYDVKM come from the germline V gene. This CDR3 spans 13 amino acids. Here the CDR3 DNA reads TGTGCCAGCAGCAGTAGCAGCCGGTACGAGCAGTACTTC. This encodes CASSSSSRYEQYF.

The CDR3 region has the DNA TGTGCCAGCAGGCAGAGACTAGGGGTTGTAAATGAGCAGTTCTTC. Its protein is CASRQRLGVVNEQFF. The gene calls are TRBV7-9 and TRBJ2-1; D possibly corresponds to TRBD2 (6 bases). Germline lookup yields CDR1 SEHNR and CDR2 FQNEAQ (reference sequence). V was shortened by 6 bases and J by 7 bases, with 19 bases between the two germline ends. The length of the CDR3 is 15 residues. Looking up the rest from reference TRBV7-9 and TRBJ2-1 gives the full variable domain: DTGVSQNPRHKITKRGQNVTFRCDPISEHNRLYWYRQTLGQGPEFLTYFQNEAQLEKSRLLSDRFSAERPKGSFSTLEIQRTEQGDSAMYLCASRQRLGVVNEQFFGPGTRLTVL.

This clonotype was observed many times. The V call is TRBV10-3, the J call TRBJ2-1; D is undetermined. The germline V and J ends were trimmed by 0 bases and 7 bases, with 4 bases remaining between them. CDR3 length: 12 amino acids. Germline lookup yields CDR1 ENHRY and CDR2 SYGVKD. CDR3 amino acids: CAISESANEQFF. CDR3 sequence (DNA): TGTGCCATCAGTGAGTCGGCAAATGAGCAGTTCTTC.

As concerns this clonotype: A much larger clonotype is one base distant, so this may be a read error. CDR3 region: CAIRESGGDFEQYF. The CDR3 bases are TGTGCCATCAGGGAGTCCGGGGGAGACTTCGAGCAGTACTTC. The chain employs TRBV10-3 and TRBJ2-7; TRBD2 is a possible D gene (6 bases). The germline V gene encodes CDR1 ENHRY and CDR2 SYGVKD. The length of the CDR3 is 14 residues.

The table lists this clonotype with a few counts. The CDR3, as DNA: TGTGCCAGCAGCCCGGTGGAGGGGGGAAATCAGCCCCAGCATTTT. This encodes CASSPVEGGNQPQHF. The chain employs TRBV11-2 and TRBJ1-5, with D possibly matching TRBD1 (6 bases). V lost 5 bases, J lost 4 bases, and 15 bases lay in between. This CDR3 is 15 amino acids long. Germline CDR1 SGHAT, CDR2 FQNNGV.